The 32 T cell receptor beta chains listed next were all sequenced from one sample in a study of blood T cell repertoires in COVID-19. Only in-frame clones appear in the TCRdb table, and some are missing; sequencing was by immunoSEQ multiplex PCR. The sample contains over 300,000 clones, more than 70% of which appear only once. Sequencing was carried out using peripheral blood. The receptors were gathered from a man between 18 and 35 years old who had recovered from COVID-19.

The chain has TRBV7-2 and TRBJ1-3; 9 nucleotides match TRBD1. V was clipped by 6 bases and J by 6 bases; unmatched bases: 6. CDR1 and CDR2 from the germline V gene are SGHTA and FQGNSA. This CDR3 has 14 amino acids. CDR3 sequence: CASRTGTGSNTIYF. CDR3 in DNA: TGTGCCAGCAGGACCGGGACAGGGTCAAACACCATATATTTT.

The rearrangement joins TRBV30 to TRBJ1-1, with 9 bases fitting TRBD1. Germline trimming cut 5 bases from V and 0 bases from J; bases unmatched to any gene: 1. From germline, CDR1 is GTSNPN and CDR2 SVGIG (reference sequence). The CDR3 runs to 13 residues. CDR3 loop: CAWGQGMNTEAFF. CDR3 bases: TGTGCCTGGGGACAGGGGATGAACACTGAAGCTTTCTTT.

This chain links TRBV6-5 with TRBJ1-3, with D perhaps TRBD1 (5 bases). V was pared by 6 bases and J by 2 bases, with 5 bases between. CDR3 size: 12 residues. Germline-derived CDR1 and CDR2 are MNHEY and SVGAGI. The CDR3 DNA reads as TGTGCCAGCAGGGGGCCTGGAAACACCATATATTTT. This encodes CASRGPGNTIYF.

The chain joins TRBV18 to TRBJ1-2; a weak D match, TRBD1 (6 bases). The germline V and J ends were trimmed by 1 base and 3 bases, with 9 bases remaining between them. CDR1 is KGHSH and CDR2 is LQKENI in the germline V gene. The CDR3 length is 14 residues. The CDR3 DNA reads TGTGCCAGCTCACCACAGTCAGGGGACTATGGCTACACCTTC. This codes for CASSPQSGDYGYTF.

This chain uses TRBV4-1 with TRBJ2-1; 9 positions match TRBD2. The CDR3 is made up of 16 amino acids. The V and J ends lost 4 bases and 4 bases, in that order; junction bases with no gene match: 8. Per the germline V gene, CDR1 is MGHRA and CDR2 is YSYEKL. The CDR3 DNA follows: TGCGCCAGCAGCCCCGCCGGGACTAGCACTTACAATGAGCAGTTCTTC. Its protein product is CASSPAGTSTYNEQFF.

The genes are TRBV5-1 and TRBJ2-7, with TRBD1 matching 10 bases. The CDR3 is 15 amino acids. The V gene end was trimmed by 0 bases and the J gene end by 5 bases; junction bases not matched to a gene: 5. CDR1 SGHRS and CDR2 YFSETQ come from the germline V gene. CDR3 amino acids: CASSLGQGAMDEQYF. The CDR3 nucleotides read TGCGCCAGCAGCTTGGGACAGGGGGCTATGGACGAGCAGTACTTC.

This clone occurred once. The chain uses TRBV10-3 and TRBJ1-2, with D perhaps TRBD1 (6 bases). The length of the CDR3 is 12 residues. In germline, CDR1 is ENHRY, CDR2 SYGVKD. Trimming shortened V by 4 bases and J by 6 bases, and 9 bases separated the two germline ends. DNA of the CDR3: TGTGCCATCAGTGGGGGGGGCGATGGCTACACCTTC. Encoded protein: CAISGGGDGYTF.

V and J are TRBV2 and TRBJ1-5; no clear D gene. This CDR3 has 14 amino acids. Germline CDR1 and CDR2: SNHLY and FYNNEI. Trimming pared 4 bases from V and 9 bases from J, leaving 16 bases between. CDR3 sequence reads: CASSVDGSGMPQHF. The CDR3 nucleotides are TGTGCCAGCAGTGTCGACGGTTCAGGTATGCCCCAGCATTTT. The complete variable domain, with remaining parts taken from reference TRBV2 and TRBJ1-5, reads EPEVTQTPSHQVTQMGQEVILRCVPISNHLYFYWYRQILGQKVEFLVSFYNNEISEKSEIFDDQFSVERPDGSNFTLKIRSTKLEDSAMYFCASSVDGSGMPQHFGDGTRLSIL.

This rearrangement joins TRBV5-1 to TRBJ1-2; a weak D match, TRBD1 (6 bases). The CDR3 consists of 14 residues. Germline CDR1 and CDR2: SGHRS and YFSETQ. V was cut by 2 bases and J by 1 base, with 9 bases left in between. CDR3 in amino acids: CASSLKDSNYGYTF. In DNA, the CDR3 is TGCGCCAGCAGCTTAAAGGACAGTAACTATGGCTACACCTTC.

The chain links TRBV5-4 to TRBJ1-2, with 8 bases fitting TRBD1. CDR1 is SGHNT, CDR2 YYREEE, per germline (reference sequence). V lost 2 bases, J lost 5 bases, and 8 bases stayed unmatched. CDR3 length equals 15 residues. CDR3: CASSFGQGGVYGYTF. The CDR3 DNA is TGTGCCAGCAGCTTTGGACAGGGAGGAGTGTATGGCTACACCTTC.

This clone came up a few times. This chain uses TRBV5-1 with TRBJ2-2; D not certain. Trimming pared 4 bases from V and 1 base from J, leaving 2 bases between. The germline CDR1 and CDR2 sequences are SGHRS and YFSETQ. The CDR3 is made up of 12 amino acids. The chain's CDR3 is CASSQNTGELFF. Written as DNA, the CDR3 is TGCGCCAGCAGCCAGAACACCGGGGAGCTGTTTTTT.

The V gene is TRBV28, the J gene TRBJ1-1; D is uncertain. CDR3 length: 13 amino acids. V lost 2 bases and J lost 4, with 8 bases in between. Looked up from germline, CDR1 is MDHEN and CDR2 is SYDVKM. CDR3 sequence: CASSLPPGTEAFF. The CDR3 DNA reads as TGTGCCAGCAGTTTACCGCCGGGCACTGAAGCTTTCTTT.

This rearrangement joins TRBV19 to TRBJ2-1, with 7 bases aligning to TRBD1. V was pared by 0 bases and J by 4 bases, with 6 bases of the junction left unmatched. The CDR3 extends over 16 amino acids. Germline CDR1 reads LNHDA; CDR2 reads SQIVND (reference sequence). CDR3 nucleotides: TGTGCCAGTAGTATAGATACCGGGACAGTATACAATGAGCAGTTCTTC. It codes for CASSIDTGTVYNEQFF. The whole variable domain, remainder taken from reference TRBV19 and TRBJ2-1, is DGGITQSPKYLFRKEGQNVTLSCEQNLNHDAMYWYRQDPGQGLRLIYYSQIVNDFQKGDIAEGYSVSREKKESFPLTVTSAQKNPTAFYLCASSIDTGTVYNEQFFGPGTRLTVL.

This clone was observed a handful of times. V and J are TRBV2 and TRBJ1-2, with D unclear. The CDR3 spans 14 residues. Germline CDR1 and CDR2: SNHLY and FYNNEI. Trimming pared 7 bases from V and 0 bases from J, leaving 12 bases between. CDR3 sequence: CASKSLAANYGYTF. The CDR3 DNA reads TGTGCCAGCAAGTCGTTAGCTGCTAACTATGGCTACACCTTC.

The chain uses TRBV29-1 and TRBJ2-5, with a tentative D call TRBD1 (5 bases). Deletions cut 7 bases from V and 1 base from J, with 10 bases between. The CDR3 runs to 12 residues. Germline CDR1 reads SQVTM; CDR2 reads ANQGSEA. The CDR3 sequence: CSGRQSQETQYF. The CDR3 DNA sequence: TGCAGCGGCCGACAGAGCCAAGAGACCCAGTACTTC.

The V gene is TRBV27, the J gene TRBJ2-7; possibly TRBD2 for D (5 bases). CDR3 size: 13 residues. Germline V gene data show CDR1 as MNHEY and CDR2 as SMNVEV (reference sequence). Trimming removed 6 bases from V and 5 bases from J, with 14 bases in between. The CDR3: CASSIRFGNEQYF. The CDR3, as DNA: TGTGCCAGCAGCATCCGGTTCGGGAACGAGCAGTACTTC.

This clone appeared once. V and J are TRBV2 and TRBJ2-5, with TRBD2 identical over 10 bases. J gave up 0 bases and V 6 bases, and 10 bases lay outside the gene matches. In germline, CDR1 is SNHLY, CDR2 FYNNEI. This CDR3 is 17 amino acids long. The CDR3 DNA sequence: TGTGCCAGCAGCGTCGGGGTAGCGGGAGGCCACCAAGAGACCCAGTACTTC. Residues: CASSVGVAGGHQETQYF.

In this sample, this clone turned up once. The chain combines TRBV7-9 with TRBJ2-7, with TRBD2 matching over 7 bases. Germline V gives CDR1 SEHNR, CDR2 FQNEAQ (reference sequence). Trimming cost V 5 bases and J 4 bases; bases outside gene matches: 11. CDR3 size: 15 residues. This CDR3 reads CASSHERGVGYEQYF. The CDR3, as DNA: TGTGCCAGCAGCCATGAACGGGGGGTGGGGTACGAGCAGTACTTC.

The table lists this clone with a count of one. The J gene is TRBJ2-5, the V gene TRBV18; no clear D gene. Between the trimmed V and J ends, which lost 4 bases and 4 bases, there was a span of 16 bases. CDR1 and CDR2 (germline): KGHSH, LQKENI. The CDR3 is 15 amino acids. The CDR3 nucleotides are TGTGCCAGCTCACTATTGAGACTTGATGGAGAGACCCAGTACTTC. Translated, it gives CASSLLRLDGETQYF.

The V gene is TRBV5-1, the J gene TRBJ2-5, with 8 bases that match TRBD1. V gave up 4 bases and J gave up 2 bases; unmatched junction bases: 13. Looked up from germline, CDR1 is SGHRS and CDR2 is YFSETQ. This CDR3 has 17 residues. CDR3 nucleotide sequence: TGCGCCAGCAGCCCGGGGGTAGGACAGGGAGGACAAGAGACCCAGTACTTC. Protein sequence: CASSPGVGQGGQETQYF.

The chain has TRBV6-1 and TRBJ2-7; 9 bases agree with TRBD1. The germline V gene encodes CDR1 MNHNS and CDR2 SASEGT. With 2 bases clipped from V and 5 bases from J, the junction kept 1 base outside the gene matches. The CDR3 contains 13 residues. The DNA for the CDR3 is TGTGCCAGCAGTGAAAGACAGGGGGACGAGCAGTACTTC. Encoded protein: CASSERQGDEQYF.

The V and J genes are TRBV18 and TRBJ1-1; 7 nucleotides align to TRBD1. The V and J ends lost 1 base and 0 bases, in that order; junction bases with no gene match: 2. Germline-derived CDR1 and CDR2 are KGHSH and LQKENI. The CDR3 length is 15 residues. The CDR3 sequence is CASSPQGTVNTEAFF. The CDR3 DNA reads as TGTGCCAGCTCACCACAGGGGACAGTGAACACTGAAGCTTTCTTT.

The chain recombines TRBV9 with TRBJ2-7; the D gene is possibly TRBD1 (5 bases). CDR3 length: 13 residues. Trimming pared 0 bases from V and 9 bases from J, leaving 13 bases between. CDR1 is SGDLS and CDR2 is YYNGEE in the germline V gene. The CDR3 nucleotides are TGTGCCAGCAGCGTAGAAGGGGAAGGAAGGCAGTACTTC. It yields the protein CASSVEGEGRQYF.

The chain recombines TRBV5-5 with TRBJ2-3; TRBD1 agrees at 8 bases. J lost 4 bases, V lost 0 bases, and 1 base had no gene match. CDR3 length equals 14 residues. Germline V gene lookup returns CDR1 SGHKS and CDR2 YYEKEE (reference sequence). The CDR3 coding sequence is TGTGCCAGCAGCTTGGAACAGGGGGCAGATACGCAGTATTTT. It encodes CASSLEQGADTQYF.

The chain couples TRBV9 to TRBJ1-1, with 8 bases matching TRBD1. The CDR3 is made up of 15 amino acids. V lost 4 bases and J lost 5; bases outside the gene matches: 10. Germline assignment: CDR1 SGDLS and CDR2 YYNGEE. CDR3 amino acids: CASSLGQGGNTEAFF. In nucleotides, the CDR3 is TGTGCCAGCAGCCTCGGACAGGGTGGCAATACTGAAGCTTTCTTT.

The rearrangement links TRBV6-6 to TRBJ2-3; D might be TRBD1 (6 bases). The length of the CDR3 is 14 residues. Germline V lookup: CDR1 MNHNY, CDR2 SVGAGI (reference sequence). V was shortened by 6 bases and J by 6 bases, with 16 bases between the two germline ends. The CDR3 here is CASSKTGPNDTQYF. The CDR3 DNA reads as TGTGCCAGCAGCAAAACAGGGCCTAACGATACGCAGTATTTT.

The chain combines TRBV14 with TRBJ2-7; D is possibly TRBD2 (5 bases). This CDR3 has 15 amino acids. CDR1 is SGHDN, CDR2 FVKESK, per germline. Trimming stripped 1 base from V and 2 bases from J, with 12 bases between. The CDR3 DNA reads TGTGCCAGCAGCCAAGCTGGCTCGGGGACCTACGAGCAGTACTTC. It is translated as CASSQAGSGTYEQYF.

This chain connects TRBV6-6 to TRBJ2-1; D is perhaps TRBD2 (6 bases). CDR1 is MNHNY and CDR2 is SVGAGI in the germline V gene (reference sequence). Trimming cost V 7 bases and J 1 base, with 11 bases left between them. The CDR3 runs to 14 residues. The CDR3 sequence is CASNPSDSYNEQFF. In DNA, the CDR3 is TGTGCCAGCAACCCTAGCGATTCCTACAATGAGCAGTTCTTC.

The gene calls are TRBV10-3 and TRBJ2-2, with D perhaps TRBD1 (5 bases). Germline V gene lookup returns CDR1 ENHRY and CDR2 SYGVKD. The CDR3 runs to 13 residues. Trimming removed 10 bases from V and 1 base from J, with 10 bases in between. CDR3 in DNA: TGTGCCAGCTCAGGGTTGAACACCGGGGAGCTGTTTTTT. Translating it yields CASSGLNTGELFF.

This sequence joins TRBV10-2 and TRBJ2-5, with 8 positions matching TRBD2. Per the germline V gene, CDR1 is WSHSY and CDR2 is SAAADI. The junction had 8 bases not matched to a gene; V was cut back by 2 bases and J by 0 bases. The CDR3 runs to 17 residues. CDR3 sequence reads: CASSEILGSGDQETQYF. As DNA, the CDR3 is TGCGCCAGCAGTGAGATCCTTGGTAGCGGGGACCAAGAGACCCAGTACTTC.

The chain is built from TRBV6-5 and TRBJ1-2; D unresolved. CDR3 length equals 14 residues. CDR1 is MNHEY and CDR2 is SVGAGI in the germline V gene. Trimming pared 1 base from V and 0 bases from J, leaving 6 bases between. CDR3 sequence (DNA): TGTGCCAGCAGTTACTACTCTTCTAACTATGGCTACACCTTC. It encodes CASSYYSSNYGYTF.

The genes are TRBV5-4 and TRBJ2-7; D remains unclear. The germline V and J ends were trimmed by 6 bases and 4 bases, with 8 bases remaining between them. The CDR3 consists of 11 residues. From germline, CDR1 is SGHNT and CDR2 YYREEE (reference sequence). The CDR3 spells CASNSGYEQYF. In nucleotides, the CDR3 is TGTGCCAGCAACTCCGGGTACGAGCAGTACTTC.